The present TCR beta chain was sequenced within a study of cytotoxic CD8 clonotypes in ibrutinib-treated CLL. Study-wide points: At the start, clonality exceeded age-matched healthy donors and followed circulating CD8+ T-cell counts.

For this clone: Its antigen is as yet unknown.

TCRdb keeps only in-frame clones here, not all; method: immunoSEQ multiplex PCR. The sample has hundreds of thousands of clones, almost 80% seen once. Germline trimming cut 5 bases from V and 11 bases from J; bases unmatched to any gene: 5. Germline CDR1 is SGHTA and CDR2 is FQGNSA. The CDR3 loop spans 12 amino acids. Sequenced here: PBMCs, sampled before ibrutinib treatment. The clonotype comes from a human donor with chronic lymphocytic leukemia. The rearrangement joins TRBV7-2 to TRBJ1-1, with 10 bases lining up with TRBD1. This chain's CDR3 is CASSETGGRAFF. The CDR3 region has the DNA TGTGCCAGCAGCGAGACAGGGGGCCGGGCTTTCTTT.